This T cell receptor (beta chain) was captured by sequencing in a study of blood T cell repertoires in COVID-19. The wider study: Researchers got acute and convalescent COVID-19 samples from the United States, Italy and Spain. The cDNA or gDNA used as material had been derived from T cells, B-cell-depleted T cells, or PBMCs.

Original handling: Researchers report that nucleated cell counts were estimated from reference gene primer amplification. Clones were read by immunoSEQ multiplex PCR, and TCRdb kept only the in-frame ones, dropping some. V, J and clone size were drawn from that table, and D and trimming were deduced from the DNA. The data contain roughly 70,000 clones, about nine tenths of them singletons. Looked up from germline, CDR1 is LNHDA and CDR2 is SQIVND (reference sequence). Germline trimming cut 5 bases from V and 2 bases from J; bases unmatched to any gene: 9. The CDR3 spans 15 residues. The clonotype comes from a man aged 50-60 years with acute or convalescent COVID-19. Material: peripheral blood. The chain has TRBV19 and TRBJ2-7; 7 bases are a match to TRBD1. CDR3 loop: CASSYGQVGAYEQYF. CDR3 coding DNA: TGTGCCAGTAGTTACGGACAGGTTGGGGCCTACGAGCAGTACTTC.